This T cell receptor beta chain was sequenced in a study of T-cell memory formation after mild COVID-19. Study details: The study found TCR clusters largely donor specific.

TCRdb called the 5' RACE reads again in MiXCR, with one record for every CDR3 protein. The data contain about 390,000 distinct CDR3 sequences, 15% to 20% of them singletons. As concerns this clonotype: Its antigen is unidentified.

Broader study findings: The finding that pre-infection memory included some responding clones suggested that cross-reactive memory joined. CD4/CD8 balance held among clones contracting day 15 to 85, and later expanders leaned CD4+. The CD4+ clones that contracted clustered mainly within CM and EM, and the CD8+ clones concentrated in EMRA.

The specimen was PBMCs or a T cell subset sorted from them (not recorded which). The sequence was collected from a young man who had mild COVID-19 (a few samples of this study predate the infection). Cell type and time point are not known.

The CDR3: CASSQDPRPTEAFF. CDR3 in DNA: TGCGCCAGCAGCCAAGATCCACGGCCCACTGAAGCTTTCTTT. The J gene is TRBJ1-1, the V gene TRBV4-3; D call uncertain. Germline assignment: CDR1 LGHNA and CDR2 YSLEER. The CDR3 loop spans 14 amino acids. Trimming pared 0 bases from V and 4 bases from J, leaving 9 bases between.